This T cell receptor (beta chain) derives from a study of OX40 agonist ivuxolimab in advanced cancers. Regarding the study as a whole: Partial responders at 0.1-3.0 mg/kg had among the lowest clonal expansion.

The protocol was immunoSEQ multiplex PCR, while the TCRdb copy is restricted to in-frame clones and leaves out a portion. The sample lists tens of thousands of clones, 85% occurring once. Concerning this clone: Its target is not known.

Sequencing used CD4+ or CD8+ T cells sorted from blood, obtained in a trial of the OX40 agonist ivuxolimab. The source is an adult with an advanced solid tumor such as melanoma, head and neck, liver or kidney cancer.

This CDR3 reads CASSSSTGGQPQHF. CDR3 nucleotides: TGTGCCAGCAGCTCCTCGACAGGGGGCCAGCCCCAGCATTTT. The chain has TRBV27 and TRBJ1-5; 10 positions agree with TRBD1. Germline V gene lookup returns CDR1 MNHEY and CDR2 SMNVEV (reference sequence). The CDR3 has 14 amino acids. With V trimmed by 6 bases and J by 7 bases, 6 bases remained unmatched.